These 22 T cell receptor beta chains came from one sample sequenced in a study of shared clonotypes between healthy human individuals. TCRdb keeps only in-frame clones here, not all; method: immunoSEQ multiplex PCR. The sample has a few million clones, just over 90% seen once. The sequenced sample was naive CD4+ T cells sorted from blood. Specified subset: CD45RA+ positively selected. These receptors originate from a young man in good health.

This chain joins TRBV6-1 and TRBJ2-3; D possibly corresponds to TRBD2 (6 bases). The V gene lost 1 base and the J gene lost 3 bases, with 11 bases spanning the gap. The CDR3 is 15 residues long. Germline-derived CDR1 and CDR2 are MNHNS and SASEGT. The CDR3 sequence: CASSEEGGRTDTQYF. The DNA of the CDR3 is TGTGCCAGCAGTGAAGAAGGAGGGCGGACAGATACGCAGTATTTT.

In this sample, this clone turned up once. The rearrangement uses TRBV18 and TRBJ1-4; 7 nucleotides agree with TRBD1. This CDR3 is 15 amino acids long. With 8 bases clipped from V and 7 bases from J, the junction kept 13 bases outside the gene matches. From germline, CDR1 is KGHSH and CDR2 LQKENI. The CDR3 region has the DNA TGTGCCAGCCAGAGGGGCACAGGGGTTCGTGAAAAACTGTTTTTT. Its translation is CASQRGTGVREKLFF.

J is TRBJ2-5 and V is TRBV6-6; tentative D call: TRBD2 (6 bases). Per germline, CDR1 MNHNY and CDR2 SVGAGI (reference sequence). The germline V and J ends were trimmed by 5 bases and 1 base, with 14 bases remaining between them. The CDR3 is 15 amino acids. The CDR3 nucleotides read TGTGCCAGCAGTCGACTAGGGGCTAGCCAAGAGACCCAGTACTTC. Its protein product is CASSRLGASQETQYF.

This clone was picked up a small number of times. The same CDR3 is also encoded by other DNA sequences in this sample. The chain combines TRBV6-5 with TRBJ1-6, with D possibly TRBD1 on 5 matching bases. The CDR3 is 13 residues long. Germline V gene lookup returns CDR1 MNHEY and CDR2 SVGAGI. V gave up 2 bases and J gave up 7 bases, with 6 bases separating them. The CDR3 DNA is TGTGCCAGCAGTTACGGACACAATTCACCCCTCCACTTT. It yields the protein CASSYGHNSPLHF.

The J gene is TRBJ1-1, the V gene TRBV4-3; D possibly corresponds to TRBD1 (5 bases). In germline, CDR1 is LGHNA, CDR2 YSLEER. V lost 6 bases, J lost 0 bases, and 14 bases lay in between. The CDR3 loop spans 15 amino acids. This CDR3 is CASRHAGGMNTEAFF. The CDR3 DNA reads TGCGCCAGCAGGCATGCGGGGGGGATGAACACTGAAGCTTTCTTT.

The rearrangement links TRBV6-5 to TRBJ1-6, with a weak D call TRBD1 (5 bases). V was cut by 0 bases and J by 7 bases, with 10 bases left in between. This CDR3 spans 15 amino acids. Germline CDR1 is MNHEY and CDR2 is SVGAGI. This chain's CDR3 is CASSYSGVLNSPLHF. Written as DNA, the CDR3 is TGTGCCAGCAGTTACTCAGGGGTCTTAAATTCACCCCTCCACTTT.

The DNA for the CDR3 is TGTGCCAGCAGGGGGGTAGGGGTTTCCTACGAGCAGTACTTC. Encoded protein: CASRGVGVSYEQYF. The chain is built from TRBV2 and TRBJ2-7; either TRBD1 or TRBD2 may fit D (5 bases each). There are 14 residues in the CDR3. Germline CDR1 reads SNHLY; CDR2 reads FYNNEI. V shed 6 bases and J shed 1 base, with 13 bases lying between them.

The V and J genes are TRBV13 and TRBJ2-3, with 9 nucleotides matching TRBD1. The germline gives CDR1 PRHDT, CDR2 FYEKMQ (reference sequence). This CDR3 region has 13 residues. V shed 3 bases and J 8 bases; nucleotides not matched to a gene: 3. The CDR3 sequence: CASSLGTGFTQYF. The DNA of the CDR3 is TGTGCCAGCAGCTTGGGGACAGGGTTTACGCAGTATTTT.

The chain employs TRBV9 and TRBJ1-6, with D possibly matching TRBD1 (5 bases). Trimming took off 0 bases at V and 5 bases at J, with 9 bases between the two ends. The CDR3 extends over 15 amino acids. The V gene's germline CDR1 is SGDLS and CDR2 YYNGEE. CDR3: CASSVGGANNSPLHF. For the CDR3, the DNA is TGTGCCAGCAGCGTAGGAGGGGCTAATAATTCACCCCTCCACTTT.

The CDR3 protein is CASSPQGGVETQYF. CDR3 DNA sequence: TGTGCCAGCAGTCCCCAGGGGGGCGTAGAGACCCAGTACTTC. The chain uses TRBV6-5 and TRBJ2-5, with D tentatively TRBD1 (7 bases). In germline, CDR1 is MNHEY, CDR2 SVGAGI. The CDR3 extends over 14 amino acids. The V and J ends lost 5 bases and 4 bases respectively, with 14 bases between them.

V and J are TRBV6-5 and TRBJ2-1, with TRBD1 matching over 7 bases. The CDR3 is 15 amino acids. Germline CDR1 reads MNHEY; CDR2 reads SVGAGI. V gave up 5 bases and J gave up 2 bases; unmatched junction bases: 6. As DNA, the CDR3 is TGTGCCAGCAGTCCCGTACAGGGGCCCTACAATGAGCAGTTCTTC. Its protein is CASSPVQGPYNEQFF.

The chain recombines TRBV30 with TRBJ1-6; D perhaps matches TRBD1 (6 bases). CDR3 length: 16 amino acids. CDR1 is GTSNPN, CDR2 SVGIG, per germline (reference sequence). The V end was cut by 3 bases, the J end by 7 bases, with 19 bases between. CDR3 in amino acids: CAWSGWVGARNSPLHF. The CDR3 DNA is TGTGCCTGGAGCGGATGGGTGGGGGCTCGGAATTCACCCCTCCACTTT. Supplemented by reference TRBV30 and TRBJ1-6, the full variable domain reads SQTIHQWPATLVQPVGSPLSLECTVEGTSNPNLYWYRQAAGRGLQLLFYSVGIGQISSEVPQNLSASRPQDRQFILSSKKLLLSDSGFYLCAWSGWVGARNSPLHFGNGTRLTVT.

This clone was found once. The V call is TRBV9, the J call TRBJ2-7, with D unresolved. V lost 2 bases and J 2 bases, leaving 17 bases between the germline ends. The germline CDR1 and CDR2 sequences are SGDLS and YYNGEE. There are 16 residues in the CDR3. The CDR3 DNA sequence: TGTGCCAGCAGCGTGGACGAAGGGTCCCGAACCTACGAGCAGTACTTC. Protein sequence: CASSVDEGSRTYEQYF.

The chain uses TRBV30 and TRBJ2-7, with a tentative D call TRBD2 (6 bases). The CDR3 runs 14 residues. CDR1 GTSNPN and CDR2 SVGIG come from the germline V gene (reference sequence). Trimming removed 4 bases from V and 7 bases from J, with 20 bases in between. In DNA form, the CDR3 reads TGTGCCTGGAATGGGGGACTCCCGCCGGGGGAGCAGTACTTC. Its translation is CAWNGGLPPGEQYF.

The chain employs TRBV7-2 and TRBJ2-2, with 7 bases identical to TRBD2. In germline, CDR1 is SGHTA, CDR2 FQGNSA. The CDR3 contains 18 residues. V lost 2 bases and J lost 2; bases outside the gene matches: 11. CDR3 coding DNA: TGTGCCAGCAGCTTATATGGGAGAGTAGCGGGTAACACCGGGGAGCTGTTTTTT. Translation gives CASSLYGRVAGNTGELFF.

As for this clone: Within the sample, other DNA sequences also encode this same CDR3. The chain joins TRBV19 to TRBJ1-5; weak D call: TRBD1 (5 bases). Germline V gene data show CDR1 as LNHDA and CDR2 as SQIVND (reference sequence). V lost 3 bases and J lost 5, with 8 bases in between. The CDR3 length is 13 residues. The CDR3 coding sequence is TGTGCCAGTAGTATCAGGGCAGATCAGCCCCAGCATTTT. Translating gives CASSIRADQPQHF. The complete variable domain, with remaining parts taken from reference TRBV19 and TRBJ1-5, reads DGGITQSPKYLFRKEGQNVTLSCEQNLNHDAMYWYRQDPGQGLRLIYYSQIVNDFQKGDIAEGYSVSREKKESFPLTVTSAQKNPTAFYLCASSIRADQPQHFGDGTRLSIL.

The rearrangement uses TRBV5-4 and TRBJ1-6; maybe TRBD1 (5 bases). Germline V gives CDR1 SGHNT, CDR2 YYREEE (reference sequence). Trimming removed 0 bases at V and 8 bases at J, with 12 bases between. The CDR3 has 15 amino acids. The CDR3 DNA follows: TGTGCCAGCAGCTTGGCGCAGGGAAGGGATTCACCCCTCCACTTT. It encodes CASSLAQGRDSPLHF.

The chain links TRBV29-1 to TRBJ1-2; 7 bases agree with TRBD1. Looked up from germline, CDR1 is SQVTM and CDR2 is ANQGSEA. Trimming at V came to 7 bases and at J to 6 bases, leaving 8 bases not matched to a gene. This CDR3 comprises 12 residues. CDR3 nucleotides: TGCAGCGGACTGACAGGGTCGAATGGCTACACCTTC. As protein: CSGLTGSNGYTF.

The genes are TRBV10-1 and TRBJ2-5; D unclear. V lost 8 bases and J lost 1, with 5 bases in between. Germline V lookup: CDR1 WNHNN, CDR2 SYGVQD (reference sequence). CDR3 length: 11 residues. CDR3 region: CASRSQETQYF. The CDR3 region has the DNA TGCGCCAGCCGAAGCCAAGAGACCCAGTACTTC.

The rearrangement uses TRBV7-2 and TRBJ1-5, with TRBD1 identical over 8 bases. The V and J ends lost 5 bases and 6 bases, in that order; junction bases with no gene match: 6. This CDR3 comprises 14 residues. The V gene's germline CDR1 is SGHTA and CDR2 FQGNSA. CDR3 nucleotides: TGTGCCAGCAGCCCGCAGGGGGCCAGTCAGCCCCAGCATTTT. It codes for CASSPQGASQPQHF. The full variable domain, its missing parts supplied by reference TRBV7-2 and TRBJ1-5, is GAGVSQSPSNKVTEKGKDVELRCDPISGHTALYWYRQSLGQGLEFLIYFQGNSAPDKSGLPSDRFSAERTGGSVSTLTIQRTQQEDSAVYLCASSPQGASQPQHFGDGTRLSIL.

The J gene is TRBJ2-6, the V gene TRBV9; D not resolved. Germline V gene lookup returns CDR1 SGDLS and CDR2 YYNGEE. Trimming left V 0 bases short and J 3 bases short, with 10 bases between. The CDR3 contains 16 residues. CDR3 region: CASSVGLSIGANVLTF. The CDR3 nucleotides are TGTGCCAGCAGCGTAGGTCTCTCTATTGGGGCCAACGTCCTGACTTTC.

The J gene is TRBJ1-4, the V gene TRBV5-1; D not resolved. V was cut by 4 bases and J by 8 bases, with 15 bases left in between. Germline CDR1 reads SGHRS; CDR2 reads YFSETQ. The length of the CDR3 is 14 residues. CDR3 sequence reads: CASSPGSEAEKLFF. The CDR3 DNA is TGCGCCAGCAGCCCCGGCTCCGAAGCGGAAAAACTGTTTTTT.